This TCR beta chain was captured by sequencing in a study of blood T cell repertoires in COVID-19. Sequencing was performed with immunoSEQ multiplex PCR; in TCRdb, only in-frame clones are kept and a portion is missing. The table shows fewer than 250,000 clones, with 70% to 90% occurring only once. This clone came up a few times. Trimming took off 7 bases at V and 1 base at J, with 16 bases between the two ends. From germline, CDR1 is SEHNR and CDR2 FQNEAQ (reference sequence). CDR3 size: 16 residues. The origin of this receptor is a man younger than 40 with acute or convalescent COVID-19. The sequencing sample was made of peripheral blood. The V gene is TRBV7-9, the J gene TRBJ2-2, with D possibly being TRBD1 (6 bases). DNA of the CDR3: TGTGCCAGCACCATACAGGGAGCGAGGAACACCGGGGAGCTGTTTTTT. It is translated as CASTIQGARNTGELFF.